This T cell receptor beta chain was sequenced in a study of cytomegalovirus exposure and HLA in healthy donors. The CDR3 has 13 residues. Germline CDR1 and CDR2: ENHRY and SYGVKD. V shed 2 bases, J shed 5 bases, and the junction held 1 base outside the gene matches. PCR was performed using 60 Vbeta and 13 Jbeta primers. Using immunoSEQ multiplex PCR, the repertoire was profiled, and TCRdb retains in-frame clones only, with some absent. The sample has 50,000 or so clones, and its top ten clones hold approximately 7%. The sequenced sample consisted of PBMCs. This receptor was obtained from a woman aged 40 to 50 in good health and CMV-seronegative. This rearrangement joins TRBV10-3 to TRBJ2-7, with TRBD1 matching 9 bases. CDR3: CAISEGQGNEQYF. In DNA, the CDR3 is TGTGCCATCAGTGAGGGACAGGGGAACGAGCAGTACTTC.